This TCR beta chain was captured in a study of PD-L1 blockade in urothelial cancer. Study context: At 3 weeks after treatment start (second dose) and again at 6 weeks, blood was analyzed. Study results and caveats: Tumor-linked clones in blood grew more by 3 weeks in durable-benefit patients.

The time point here: peripheral blood 6 weeks after treatment start. Comments on this clone: No antigen is known for it.

Profiled with immunoSEQ multiplex PCR; TCRdb holds only in-frame clones, not every one. The repertoire consists of roughly 110,000 clones, with under 95% occurring once and the leading ten covering about 4%. J was trimmed by 4 bases and V by 3 bases; bases with no gene match: 2. The germline gives CDR1 SGDLS, CDR2 YYNGEE. The CDR3 is 15 residues long. The chain joins TRBV9 to TRBJ2-5, with 14 bases matching TRBD2. The receptor comes from a man in his sixties with urothelial cancer. The material sequenced was PBMCs, taken around atezolizumab (anti-PD-L1) treatment. CDR3 in amino acids: CASSGGTSGRETQYF. DNA for the CDR3: TGTGCCAGCAGCGGGGGGACTAGCGGGAGAGAGACCCAGTACTTC.